This T cell receptor beta chain was documented in a study of blood T cell repertoires in COVID-19. This clone was observed a single time. Germline V gene sequence: CDR1 LNHDA, CDR2 SQIVND (reference sequence). V was clipped by 5 bases and J by 4 bases; unmatched bases: 12. The CDR3 covers 17 residues. In the original analysis: Amplification with reference gene primers provided the estimates of nucleated cell counts. Data came from immunoSEQ multiplex PCR; TCRdb stores just in-frame clones and leaves some out. The V and J calls and clone size come from that table; D and trimming were worked out from the DNA. The table includes just over 200,000 clones, 85% to 90% detected once.

The receptor was isolated from a man aged 80 or over with acute or convalescent COVID-19. The chain carries TRBV19 and TRBJ2-5; 11 positions match TRBD2. The sample taken for sequencing was peripheral blood. DNA of the CDR3: TGTGCCAGTAGTCCCGGGGTAGCGGGAGGGCCTGGAGAGACCCAGTACTTC. Amino acid sequence: CASSPGVAGGPGETQYF.